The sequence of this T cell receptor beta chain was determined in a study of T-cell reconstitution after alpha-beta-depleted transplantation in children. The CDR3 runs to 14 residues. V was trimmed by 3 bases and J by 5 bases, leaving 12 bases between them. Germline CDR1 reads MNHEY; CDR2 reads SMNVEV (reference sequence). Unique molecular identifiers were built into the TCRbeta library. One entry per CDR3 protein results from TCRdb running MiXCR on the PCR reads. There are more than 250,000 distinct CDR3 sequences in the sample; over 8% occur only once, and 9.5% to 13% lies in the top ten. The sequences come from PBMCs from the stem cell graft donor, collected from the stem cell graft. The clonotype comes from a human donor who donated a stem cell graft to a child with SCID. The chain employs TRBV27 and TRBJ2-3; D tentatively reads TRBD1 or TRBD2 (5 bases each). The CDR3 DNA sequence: TGTGCCAGCAGTTTCCGGGGCGCGCAAGATACGCAGTATTTT. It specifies CASSFRGAQDTQYF.